This entry lists 29 T cell receptor beta chains sequenced from one sample in a study of shared clonotypes between healthy human individuals. The method was immunoSEQ multiplex PCR; TCRdb's version includes in-frame clones alone and lacks a portion of them. The sample records a few million clones, more than 80% being singletons. The sequencing sample was made of naive CD4+ T cells from PBMCs. Indicated subset: CD45RA+ positively selected. These TCRs come from a man between 18 and 29 years old in good health. Some clones in this sample may be carry-over from other donors' samples.

The chain employs TRBV11-3 and TRBJ1-1, with D possibly being TRBD1 (6 bases). V lost 5 bases and J lost 0, with 10 bases in between. The CDR3 extends over 14 amino acids. Germline CDR1 SGHNT, CDR2 YENEEA. The DNA of the CDR3 is TGTGCCAGCAGCCTGGGACACTTGAACACTGAAGCTTTCTTT. This encodes CASSLGHLNTEAFF.

V usage is TRBV7-7 and J usage is TRBJ2-5; the match to TRBD1 covers 8 bases. This CDR3 comprises 13 residues. V dropped 4 bases and J dropped 3; count of bases not matched to a gene: 1. Germline V gene sequence: CDR1 SSHAT, CDR2 FNYEAQ (reference sequence). CDR3 sequence reads: CASSSTGEETQYF. DNA of the CDR3: TGTGCCAGCAGCTCGACAGGGGAAGAGACCCAGTACTTC.

This sequence joins TRBV7-9 and TRBJ2-7; 8 nucleotides agree with TRBD1. The CDR3 is 14 residues long. With 3 bases clipped from V and 7 bases from J, the junction kept 8 bases outside the gene matches. The germline V gene encodes CDR1 SEHNR and CDR2 FQNEAQ (reference sequence). CDR3 DNA sequence: TGTGCCAGCAGCTTCAGGGGGCTAAGCGATGAGCAGTACTTC. Its translation is CASSFRGLSDEQYF.

V and J are TRBV19 and TRBJ2-7, with TRBD1 matching over 7 bases. From germline, CDR1 is LNHDA and CDR2 SQIVND (reference sequence). This CDR3 has 14 amino acids. Trimming removed 3 bases from V and 4 bases from J; junction bases left unmatched: 6. This chain's CDR3 is CASSMRQGWYEQYF. CDR3 nucleotide sequence: TGTGCCAGTAGTATGAGACAGGGTTGGTACGAGCAGTACTTC.

This clone appeared once. The gene calls are TRBV2 and TRBJ2-7, with 7 nucleotides matching TRBD2. The V gene's germline CDR1 is SNHLY and CDR2 FYNNEI. The J segment lost 5 bases and the V segment lost 9 bases, leaving 10 bases of the junction unmatched. CDR3 length equals 13 residues. The DNA for the CDR3 is TGTGCCAGACCTCCGGGACTAAGACACGAGCAGTACTTC. Protein product: CARPPGLRHEQYF.

V and J are TRBV19 and TRBJ1-5; perhaps TRBD1 as D (5 bases). The CDR3 runs 15 residues. The V end lost 7 bases, the J end lost 6 bases, and 19 bases lay between the germline ends. From germline, CDR1 is LNHDA and CDR2 SQIVND (reference sequence). CDR3 sequence reads: CASTSTPDNRQPQHF. The CDR3 DNA reads as TGTGCCAGTACCTCTACCCCGGACAACCGTCAGCCCCAGCATTTT.

Turning to this clone: The same CDR3 also results from other DNA sequences found in this sample. The chain carries TRBV5-1 and TRBJ1-2, with D possibly TRBD1 on 6 matching bases. The length of the CDR3 is 16 residues. CDR1 and CDR2 (germline): SGHRS, YFSETQ. Trimming removed 4 bases at V and 2 bases at J, with 18 bases between. The CDR3 sequence: CASSPNPGGENYGYTF. The DNA for the CDR3 is TGCGCCAGCAGCCCTAACCCGGGGGGCGAGAACTATGGCTACACCTTC.

About this clone: Other DNA sequences in this sample translate to the same CDR3. V usage is TRBV9 and J usage is TRBJ2-5, with TRBD1 matching 9 bases. The CDR3 extends over 14 amino acids. V dropped 4 bases and J dropped 1; count of bases not matched to a gene: 2. CDR1 is SGDLS and CDR2 is YYNGEE in the germline V gene. CDR3 DNA sequence: TGTGCCAGCAGCCCGGGACAGGGCCAAGAGACCCAGTACTTC. This sequence encodes CASSPGQGQETQYF.

This chain connects TRBV5-4 to TRBJ1-2; possible D gene TRBD1, 6 bases. The CDR3 is 13 residues long. The V end lost 1 base, the J end lost 6 bases, and 10 bases lay between the germline ends. Germline CDR1 and CDR2: SGHNT and YYREEE (reference sequence). The CDR3 spells CASSLFQGNGYTF. CDR3 nucleotides: TGTGCCAGCAGCTTGTTCCAGGGGAATGGCTACACCTTC.

On this clone itself: The same CDR3 arises from other DNA sequences in this sample as well. The chain is built from TRBV4-2 and TRBJ2-3, with D possibly being TRBD2 (6 bases). The V end was cut by 3 bases, the J end by 1 base, with 14 bases between. This CDR3 has 16 amino acids. From germline, CDR1 is LGHNA and CDR2 YNFKEQ. The CDR3, as DNA: TGTGCCAGCAGCCAGGGAAGCGGGTCGGGCACAGATACGCAGTATTTT. Protein sequence: CASSQGSGSGTDTQYF.

Turning to this clone: Other DNA sequences in the sample encode the same CDR3. V gene TRBV18 combines with J gene TRBJ2-2; 11 bases match TRBD1. V shed 4 bases, J shed 4 bases, and the junction held 2 bases outside the gene matches. The CDR3 loop spans 15 amino acids. Germline V lookup: CDR1 KGHSH, CDR2 LQKENI. CDR3: CASSLGTGGTGELFF. The DNA of the CDR3 is TGTGCCAGCTCACTCGGGACAGGGGGCACCGGGGAGCTGTTTTTT.

The DNA for the CDR3 is TGTGCCAGCAGCTTCTCCGTTTTCACAGATACGCAGTATTTT. This codes for CASSFSVFTDTQYF. The genes are TRBV5-4 and TRBJ2-3, with D unresolved. The length of the CDR3 is 14 residues. The V and J ends lost 2 bases and 2 bases respectively, with 9 bases between them. Germline V lookup: CDR1 SGHNT, CDR2 YYREEE (reference sequence). Variable domain in full (rest from reference TRBV5-4 and TRBJ2-3): ETGVTQSPTHLIKTRGQQVTLRCSSQSGHNTVSWYQQALGQGPQFIFQYYREEENGRGNFPPRFSGLQFPNYSSELNVNALELDDSALYLCASSFSVFTDTQYFGPGTRLTVL.

V gene TRBV2 combines with J gene TRBJ2-7, with D possibly matching TRBD1 (5 bases). Germline V gene sequence: CDR1 SNHLY, CDR2 FYNNEI. V was clipped by 6 bases and J by 0 bases, with 18 bases between them. The CDR3 totals 16 residues. CDR3 coding DNA: TGTGCCAGCAGAGGGGTCCCAGGGCAGGGCTCCTACGAGCAGTACTTC. It is translated as CASRGVPGQGSYEQYF.

Worth noting for this clone: This CDR3 is also generated by other DNA sequences in the sample. The gene calls are TRBV6-5 and TRBJ2-7; 8 nucleotides agree with TRBD1. Unmatched junction bases numbered 2, after V lost 3 bases and J lost 1 base. This CDR3 contains 14 residues. CDR1 and CDR2 (germline): MNHEY, SVGAGI. The CDR3, as DNA: TGTGCCAGCAGTTATGACAGGGGTTCCTACGAGCAGTACTTC. This translates into CASSYDRGSYEQYF.

The genes are TRBV4-2 and TRBJ2-3, with TRBD2 matching over 16 bases. Germline V lookup: CDR1 LGHNA, CDR2 YNFKEQ. This CDR3 region has 20 residues. The V gene end was trimmed by 0 bases and the J gene end by 0 bases; junction bases not matched to a gene: 6. The DNA for the CDR3 is TGTGCCAGCAGCCAAGAGGGGACTAGCGGGGGGGACCTTAGCACAGATACGCAGTATTTT. It translates to CASSQEGTSGGDLSTDTQYF.

Concerning this clone itself: The same CDR3 arises from other DNA sequences in this sample as well. The genes are TRBV18 and TRBJ1-5, with TRBD1 matching over 10 bases. Germline values: CDR1 KGHSH, CDR2 LQKENI. This CDR3 region has 14 residues. V was pared by 4 bases and J by 5 bases, with 2 bases of the junction left unmatched. The CDR3 here is CASSLGTGDQPQHF. For the CDR3, the DNA is TGTGCCAGCTCACTTGGGACAGGGGATCAGCCCCAGCATTTT.

This rearrangement joins TRBV25-1 to TRBJ1-2; TRBD1 aligns across 12 bases. The trim removed 2 bases at V and 8 bases at J, leaving 9 bases unmatched. This CDR3 has 16 residues. Germline CDR1 MGHDK, CDR2 SYGVNS. CDR3 region: CASSEPPGQGARGYTF. In DNA, the CDR3 is TGTGCCAGCAGTGAACCTCCGGGACAGGGGGCTAGAGGCTACACCTTC.

This rearrangement joins TRBV18 to TRBJ1-2; the D gene is possibly TRBD1 (6 bases). This CDR3 comprises 14 residues. The V end was cut by 2 bases, the J end by 4 bases, with 11 bases between. In germline, CDR1 is KGHSH, CDR2 LQKENI. CDR3 sequence: CASSPEKGGYGYTF. CDR3 bases: TGTGCCAGCTCACCAGAGAAAGGGGGCTATGGCTACACCTTC. Filled out from reference TRBV18 and TRBJ1-2, the complete variable domain reads NAGVMQNPRHLVRRRGQEARLRCSPMKGHSHVYWYRQLPEEGLKFMVYLQKENIIDESGMPKERFSAEFPKEGPSILRIQQVVRGDSAAYFCASSPEKGGYGYTFGSGTRLTVV.

This chain connects TRBV6-4 to TRBJ2-3; no definite D call. This CDR3 contains 16 residues. Trimming took off 2 bases at V and 0 bases at J, with 12 bases between the two ends. The germline gives CDR1 MRHNA, CDR2 SNTAGT. CDR3 nucleotides: TGTGCCAGCAGTGACGGTAGGGCCGGGAGCACAGATACGCAGTATTTT. Translating gives CASSDGRAGSTDTQYF.

This chain connects TRBV7-3 to TRBJ2-1; TRBD2 aligns across 10 bases. This CDR3 contains 18 residues. The germline V gene encodes CDR1 SGHTA and CDR2 FQGTGA. The trim removed 1 base at V and 4 bases at J, leaving 10 bases unmatched. CDR3 sequence reads: CASSLRPASGSRYNEQFF. DNA of the CDR3: TGTGCCAGCAGCTTAAGGCCGGCTAGCGGGAGCAGATACAATGAGCAGTTCTTC.

The rearrangement joins TRBV6-1 to TRBJ1-2, with D perhaps TRBD1 (5 bases). Germline V gene data show CDR1 as MNHNS and CDR2 as SASEGT. The CDR3 runs 12 residues. The germline V and J ends were trimmed by 8 bases and 1 base, with 8 bases remaining between them. CDR3 nucleotide sequence: TGTGCCAGCGTCGGGGGTAACTATGGCTACACCTTC. It translates to CASVGGNYGYTF.

This rearrangement joins TRBV5-1 to TRBJ2-3; TRBD2 matches at 11 bases. The germline V gene encodes CDR1 SGHRS and CDR2 YFSETQ. J was trimmed by 4 bases and V by 2 bases; bases with no gene match: 15. The CDR3 covers 19 residues. CDR3 protein: CASSFSGRAPTYGPDTQYF. The CDR3 DNA sequence: TGCGCCAGCAGCTTTAGCGGGAGGGCTCCTACATACGGTCCAGATACGCAGTATTTT.

V is TRBV28 and J is TRBJ1-5; D is uncertain. Germline values: CDR1 MDHEN, CDR2 SYDVKM. The CDR3 is made up of 14 amino acids. The V end lost 6 bases, the J end lost 0 bases, and 9 bases lay between the germline ends. The CDR3 reads CASRVDISNQPQHF. The CDR3 nucleotides are TGTGCCAGCAGGGTTGATATTAGCAATCAGCCCCAGCATTTT.

The chain is built from TRBV14 and TRBJ2-1; no definite D call. With 2 bases removed from V and 7 bases from J, the gap between germline ends came to 12 bases. Germline loops: CDR1 SGHDN, CDR2 FVKESK. The CDR3 is 14 amino acids. The CDR3 bases are TGTGCCAGCAGCCAATTTGGTGGGGTGAATGAGCAGTTCTTC. Translating it yields CASSQFGGVNEQFF.

The chain carries TRBV7-2 and TRBJ2-3, with 10 positions matching TRBD2. Germline lookup yields CDR1 SGHTA and CDR2 FQGNSA. With 5 bases clipped from V and 2 bases from J, the junction kept 4 bases outside the gene matches. The CDR3 runs to 15 residues. Written as DNA, the CDR3 is TGTGCCAGCAGCCCTAGCGGGAGTATCACAGATACGCAGTATTTT. It is translated as CASSPSGSITDTQYF.

The chain has TRBV9 and TRBJ1-5; tentatively, D is TRBD1 (6 bases). Germline V gives CDR1 SGDLS, CDR2 YYNGEE. The CDR3 sequence is 14 residues long. V was trimmed by 4 bases and J by 7 bases, leaving 15 bases between them. The CDR3 here is CASSPNLQGQPQHF. The CDR3 bases are TGTGCCAGCAGCCCCAACCTCCAGGGGCAGCCCCAGCATTTT.

V gene TRBV2 combines with J gene TRBJ1-2; no firm D call. The CDR3 is made up of 13 amino acids. The germline V gene has CDR1 SNHLY and CDR2 FYNNEI. The V end was cut by 4 bases, the J end by 4 bases, with 10 bases between. Written as DNA, the CDR3 is TGTGCCAGCAGTGTTAGCCGGGGCTATGGCTACACCTTC. Translating it yields CASSVSRGYGYTF.

This chain joins TRBV19 and TRBJ2-5, with D perhaps assigned TRBD1 or TRBD2 (5 bases each). Trimming left V 5 bases short and J 5 bases short, with 15 bases between. The length of the CDR3 is 14 residues. Germline V gene lookup returns CDR1 LNHDA and CDR2 SQIVND (reference sequence). CDR3 loop: CASSPSRDPETQYF. DNA for the CDR3: TGTGCCAGTAGTCCGTCTAGGGACCCGGAGACCCAGTACTTC. Using reference TRBV19 and TRBJ2-5 for the parts outside the CDR3, the full variable domain is DGGITQSPKYLFRKEGQNVTLSCEQNLNHDAMYWYRQDPGQGLRLIYYSQIVNDFQKGDIAEGYSVSREKKESFPLTVTSAQKNPTAFYLCASSPSRDPETQYFGPGTRLLVL.

The CDR3 protein is CASIRDRGETQYF. CDR3 nucleotides: TGTGCCAGCATCCGGGATCGTGGAGAGACCCAGTACTTC. The rearrangement joins TRBV6-6 to TRBJ2-5; possible D gene TRBD2, 5 bases. The CDR3 consists of 13 residues. Germline V gene lookup returns CDR1 MNHNY and CDR2 SVGAGI (reference sequence). The ends were cut back, 7 bases at V and 4 bases at J, with 13 bases in the middle.